A single sample is the source of the 22 T cell receptor beta chains below, sequenced in a study of shared clonotypes between healthy human individuals. TCRdb's copy holds only in-frame clones and misses some; the assay was immunoSEQ multiplex PCR. Counted here are about 1.5 million clones, 95% to 99% occurring once; the ten biggest clones make up less than 0.55%. Sequenced: naive CD4+ T cells sorted from blood. This sample's subset: CD45RA+ positively selected. The receptor set was obtained from a man aged 30-40 years in good health.

In nucleotides, the CDR3 is TGTGCCTGGAGTGTACCTACAGGGGCGCAGAACACTGAAGCTTTCTTT. Its translation is CAWSVPTGAQNTEAFF. This chain connects TRBV30 to TRBJ1-1; 7 bases align to TRBD1. The CDR3 consists of 16 residues. The trim removed 0 bases at V and 1 base at J, leaving 8 bases unmatched. CDR1 is GTSNPN, CDR2 SVGIG, per germline (reference sequence).

The chain uses TRBV5-4 and TRBJ1-4, with D unresolved. The V gene lost 4 bases and the J gene lost 8 bases, with 12 bases spanning the gap. The CDR3 runs 13 residues. Germline loops: CDR1 SGHNT, CDR2 YYREEE (reference sequence). CDR3 nucleotides: TGTGCCAGCAGCCGAGGACGGGAGGAAAAACTGTTTTTT. This sequence encodes CASSRGREEKLFF.

The chain combines TRBV10-3 with TRBJ1-1, with 7 bases fitting TRBD1. The CDR3 runs to 17 residues. The V segment lost 8 bases and the J segment 1 base; nucleotides outside the gene matches: 16. Germline CDR1 is ENHRY and CDR2 is SYGVKD. In DNA form, the CDR3 reads TGTGCCATCGGAGGAAAGACAGGGAAAATGGAGAACACTGAAGCTTTCTTT. Translating it yields CAIGGKTGKMENTEAFF.

The chain couples TRBV7-2 to TRBJ1-2; 8 bases line up with TRBD1. The length of the CDR3 is 14 residues. V dropped 5 bases and J dropped 6; count of bases not matched to a gene: 8. Germline CDR1 SGHTA, CDR2 FQGNSA. CDR3 DNA sequence: TGTGCCAGCAGCGGCACCAGGGGGCGCAATGGCTACACCTTC. Residues: CASSGTRGRNGYTF. Using reference TRBV7-2 and TRBJ1-2 for the parts outside the CDR3, the full variable domain is GAGVSQSPSNKVTEKGKDVELRCDPISGHTALYWYRQSLGQGLEFLIYFQGNSAPDKSGLPSDRFSAERTGGSVSTLTIQRTQQEDSAVYLCASSGTRGRNGYTFGSGTRLTVV.

The gene calls are TRBV7-2 and TRBJ2-1; a possible D gene is TRBD1 (5 bases). The V gene's germline CDR1 is SGHTA and CDR2 FQGNSA. The CDR3 length is 15 residues. Trimming removed 1 base at V and 3 bases at J, with 10 bases between. The CDR3 region is CASSLGDSVYNEQFF. The CDR3 DNA reads as TGTGCCAGCAGCTTAGGAGACAGCGTCTACAATGAGCAGTTCTTC.

This clone was counted once. The chain joins TRBV7-2 to TRBJ2-1; 14 bases line up with TRBD2. This CDR3 has 16 residues. The ends lost 5 bases at V and 8 bases at J; junction bases unmatched: 8. CDR1 is SGHTA, CDR2 FQGNSA, per germline. In DNA, the CDR3 is TGTGCCAGCAGCCCGGACTGGACTAGCGGGAGGTATGAGCAGTTCTTC. Translated, it gives CASSPDWTSGRYEQFF.

The chain has TRBV2 and TRBJ2-3; perhaps TRBD1 as D (5 bases). V was shortened by 4 bases and J by 0 bases, with 8 bases between the two germline ends. Germline V gene data show CDR1 as SNHLY and CDR2 as FYNNEI. The CDR3 has 14 residues. CDR3 amino acids: CASSARESTDTQYF. The CDR3 DNA follows: TGTGCCAGCAGTGCCAGGGAAAGCACAGATACGCAGTATTTT. Full variable domain (rest looked up from reference TRBV2 and TRBJ2-3): EPEVTQTPSHQVTQMGQEVILRCVPISNHLYFYWYRQILGQKVEFLVSFYNNEISEKSEIFDDQFSVERPDGSNFTLKIRSTKLEDSAMYFCASSARESTDTQYFGPGTRLTVL.

The chain couples TRBV9 to TRBJ2-1; 7 bases are a match to TRBD2. The CDR3 is made up of 18 amino acids. The trim removed 0 bases at V and 4 bases at J, leaving 13 bases unmatched. CDR1 is SGDLS, CDR2 YYNGEE, per germline. The CDR3, as DNA: TGTGCCAGCAGCGTAGATACGACCTTGAGCGGGAATTACAATGAGCAGTTCTTC. This codes for CASSVDTTLSGNYNEQFF. Complete variable domain (other parts from reference TRBV9 and TRBJ2-1): DSGVTQTPKHLITATGQRVTLRCSPRSGDLSVYWYQQSLDQGLQFLIQYYNGEERAKGNILERFSAQQFPDLHSELNLSSLELGDSALYFCASSVDTTLSGNYNEQFFGPGTRLTVL.

J is TRBJ2-7 and V is TRBV9; D unclear. The CDR3 has 14 residues. The V end lost 0 bases, the J end lost 6 bases, and 13 bases lay between the germline ends. Germline lookup yields CDR1 SGDLS and CDR2 YYNGEE. CDR3 residues: CASSVVLGSTEQYF. CDR3 DNA sequence: TGTGCCAGCAGCGTAGTCCTGGGTTCAACCGAGCAGTACTTC.

On this clone itself: Its ends do not fully match the called genes, so a read error is possible. The chain carries TRBV7-7 and TRBJ2-2; no definite D call. Germline-derived CDR1 and CDR2 are SSHAT and FNYEAQ (reference sequence). This CDR3 region has 14 residues. The CDR3 bases are TGTGCTAGCAGCTTAGGCAGAAACACCGGGGAGCTGTTTTTT. Translating gives CASSLGRNTGELFF.

This clone was seen just once. The chain uses TRBV5-1 and TRBJ2-1; 9 nucleotides match TRBD1. This CDR3 is 17 amino acids long. Germline trimming cut 4 bases from V and 6 bases from J; bases unmatched to any gene: 14. Germline V gives CDR1 SGHRS, CDR2 YFSETQ. In DNA form, the CDR3 reads TGCGCCAGCAGCCAGGGGACAGGGAGGGATTTTAGCAATGAGCAGTTCTTC. Translating gives CASSQGTGRDFSNEQFF. The variable domain in full, with the rest retrieved from reference TRBV5-1 and TRBJ2-1, is KAGVTQTPRYLIKTRGQQVTLSCSPISGHRSVSWYQQTPGQGLQFLFEYFSETQRNKGNFPGRFSGRQFSNSRSEMNVSTLELGDSALYLCASSQGTGRDFSNEQFFGPGTRLTVL.

The rearrangement joins TRBV5-1 to TRBJ1-5, with D perhaps TRBD1 (5 bases). The V and J ends lost 1 base and 6 bases respectively, with 14 bases between them. The CDR3 extends over 15 amino acids. From germline, CDR1 is SGHRS and CDR2 YFSETQ. The CDR3 protein is CASSLLGGTGQPQHF. CDR3 DNA: TGCGCCAGCAGCTTGTTGGGAGGGACGGGTCAGCCCCAGCATTTT.

The CDR3 nucleotides read TGTGCCAGCAGGCTACAGGGGGGTAATGGCTACACCTTC. Its translation: CASRLQGGNGYTF. The chain carries TRBV27 and TRBJ1-2; 8 nucleotides agree with TRBD1. Looked up from germline, CDR1 is MNHEY and CDR2 is SMNVEV (reference sequence). Unmatched junction bases numbered 6, after V lost 6 bases and J lost 6 bases. The CDR3 consists of 13 residues.

The gene calls are TRBV5-1 and TRBJ2-2, with 8 nucleotides matching TRBD1. Per the germline V gene, CDR1 is SGHRS and CDR2 is YFSETQ. The J segment lost 4 bases and the V segment lost 6 bases, leaving 8 bases of the junction unmatched. This CDR3 spans 15 amino acids. CDR3 loop: CASNSGQGFTGELFF. The CDR3 coding sequence is TGCGCCAGCAACAGCGGACAGGGCTTCACCGGGGAGCTGTTTTTT. Complete variable domain (other parts from reference TRBV5-1 and TRBJ2-2): KAGVTQTPRYLIKTRGQQVTLSCSPISGHRSVSWYQQTPGQGLQFLFEYFSETQRNKGNFPGRFSGRQFSNSRSEMNVSTLELGDSALYLCASNSGQGFTGELFFGEGSRLTVL.

The rearrangement joins TRBV15 to TRBJ2-3; 11 positions agree with TRBD2. The CDR3 contains 19 residues. Trimming removed 0 bases from V and 2 bases from J; junction bases left unmatched: 10. The germline gives CDR1 LNHNV, CDR2 YYDKDF (reference sequence). The CDR3 nucleotides are TGTGCCACCAGCAGAGACCCGCCCACTAGCGGGGGATTCACAGATACGCAGTATTTT. It translates to CATSRDPPTSGGFTDTQYF.

Worth noting for this clone: Other DNA sequences in this sample translate to the same CDR3. The CDR3 DNA follows: TGTGCCAGCAGTTCGAGAGGTGAGCAGTTCTTC. Its translation: CASSSRGEQFF. The chain is built from TRBV28 and TRBJ2-1, with D uncertain. Germline values: CDR1 MDHEN, CDR2 SYDVKM. V lost 4 bases to trimming and J lost 9 bases, with 7 bases between them. This CDR3 spans 11 amino acids. The entire variable domain, with the rest obtained from reference TRBV28 and TRBJ2-1, is as follows: DVKVTQSSRYLVKRTGEKVFLECVQDMDHENMFWYRQDPGLGLRLIYFSYDVKMKEKGDIPEGYSVSREKKERFSLILESASTNQTSMYLCASSSRGEQFFGPGTRLTVL.

The chain links TRBV5-1 to TRBJ2-1; no clear D gene. The germline CDR1 and CDR2 sequences are SGHRS and YFSETQ. V lost 1 base and J lost 5, with 7 bases in between. The CDR3 contains 13 residues. In DNA form, the CDR3 reads TGCGCCAGCAGCTTGCTCGGGCACAATGAGCAGTTCTTC. Translation: CASSLLGHNEQFF. The full variable domain, in which reference TRBV5-1 and TRBJ2-1 provide the parts outside the CDR3, is KAGVTQTPRYLIKTRGQQVTLSCSPISGHRSVSWYQQTPGQGLQFLFEYFSETQRNKGNFPGRFSGRQFSNSRSEMNVSTLELGDSALYLCASSLLGHNEQFFGPGTRLTVL.

This rearrangement joins TRBV28 to TRBJ1-5, with D possibly matching TRBD1 (5 bases). The CDR3 has 16 amino acids. V was cut by 7 bases and J by 6 bases, with 22 bases left in between. The V gene's germline CDR1 is MDHEN and CDR2 SYDVKM. CDR3 DNA: TGTGCCAGCACCGTCTTCCTTCCGGGACGGAGTCAGCCCCAGCATTTT. Translation: CASTVFLPGRSQPQHF.

The J gene is TRBJ1-2, the V gene TRBV19; TRBD1 matches 8 bases. Germline V gene data show CDR1 as LNHDA and CDR2 as SQIVND (reference sequence). This CDR3 region has 14 residues. J was trimmed by 5 bases and V by 5 bases; bases with no gene match: 7. CDR3 coding DNA: TGTGCCAGTAGTTCGATGACAGGGGAATATGGCTACACCTTC. As protein: CASSSMTGEYGYTF.

The CDR3 region is CASSPVHPGETQYF. The CDR3 DNA is TGCGCCAGCAGCCCGGTCCACCCGGGGGAGACCCAGTACTTC. This chain connects TRBV5-1 to TRBJ2-5; weak D call: TRBD2 (5 bases). The germline V gene has CDR1 SGHRS and CDR2 YFSETQ. The CDR3 contains 14 residues. Trimming took off 4 bases at V and 5 bases at J, with 15 bases between the two ends.

V is TRBV10-2 and J is TRBJ1-2; D is undetermined. V was shortened by 2 bases and J by 4 bases, with 8 bases between the two germline ends. There are 13 residues in the CDR3. The germline gives CDR1 WSHSY, CDR2 SAAADI. CDR3 sequence reads: CASSEVPPYGYTF. The CDR3 DNA reads as TGCGCCAGCAGTGAGGTTCCCCCCTATGGCTACACCTTC.

The V and J genes are TRBV2 and TRBJ1-1, with no clear D. CDR1 is SNHLY, CDR2 FYNNEI, per germline. The CDR3 length is 15 residues. The ends were cut back, 3 bases at V and 8 bases at J, with 19 bases in the middle. The CDR3 DNA reads TGTGCCAGCAGTGAGTCTCGTTTTGGGGTGGGGGAAGCTTTCTTT. Its translation is CASSESRFGVGEAFF. Combining the CDR3 with reference TRBV2 and TRBJ1-1 gives the whole variable domain EPEVTQTPSHQVTQMGQEVILRCVPISNHLYFYWYRQILGQKVEFLVSFYNNEISEKSEIFDDQFSVERPDGSNFTLKIRSTKLEDSAMYFCASSESRFGVGEAFFGQGTRLTVV.